This T cell receptor beta chain was captured in a study of human T cells and chemical hapten exposure. Only a few counts were recorded for this clonotype. The antigen remains undetermined. Germline lookup yields CDR1 LGHNA and CDR2 YNFKEQ. The CDR3 consists of 21 residues. With 2 bases clipped from V and 1 base from J, the junction kept 12 bases outside the gene matches. It was the library that attached unique molecular identifiers to individual cDNA molecules. Per the study methods: A per-sample median of around 91,000 TCRs was observed, with counts ranging from about 23,224 to 700,000. TCRdb redid the calling of the 5' RACE reads with MiXCR, one entry per CDR3 protein. V and J calls and clone size were set by TCRdb, not the authors. The sample consists of about 140,000 distinct CDR3 sequences, 4.1% of them appearing once. Study-wide results and caveats: Sensitization with DPC brought no change to TCRs above 1 in 1000 in frequency.

Someone pulled total RNA out of unfractionated whole blood. The chain couples TRBV4-2 to TRBJ2-3, with TRBD2 identical over 16 bases. This TCR was recovered from a female donor in good health. CDR3 coding DNA: TGTGCCAGCAGCCAAACACTCCTGGGACTAGCGGGGGGGCTTGGCACAGATACGCAGTATTTT. Amino acid sequence: CASSQTLLGLAGGLGTDTQYF.